The T cell receptor (beta chain) described here comes from a study of identical twins. Notes on the study in general: In cord blood, abundant beta clonotypes had fewer insertions; memory showed no trend.

On this clonotype: The antigen remains unidentified.

Using its own MiXCR run on the 5' RACE reads, TCRdb lists one record per CDR3 protein. The sample comprises 550,000 to 700,000 distinct CDR3 sequences, approximately 22% of which are singletons, and around 4.5% rests with the top ten. Germline loops: CDR1 DFQATT, CDR2 SNEGSKA (reference sequence). The CDR3 has 13 amino acids. The trim removed 4 bases at V and 4 bases at J, leaving 6 bases unmatched. This sample was shared with a second study, whose subject was T cells expressing NK-cell markers. That work adds: Top CD8+ clonotypes included the dominant CD3+CD56+NKG2C+ clonotypes in roughly 6 donors.

The V call is TRBV20-1, the J call TRBJ1-1; 7 bases fit TRBD1. This TCR was recovered from a woman aged 18-29 years in good health. Material: PBMCs. DNA of the CDR3: TGCAGTGCTACCGACAGGGAGGTCACTGAAGCTTTCTTT. It translates to CSATDREVTEAFF.